One and the same sample provided the 28 T cell receptor beta chains below, sequenced in a study of spatial heterogeneity in lung cancer. Time point given: sample taken at primary tumor resection. Whole RNA came from tumor, nontumor lung or frozen PBMC and was sequenced without being sorted. In TCRdb, the 5' RACE reads were re-called with MiXCR into one record per CDR3 protein. The sample has 5,900 or so distinct CDR3 sequences; about a third are singletons. The source material was PBMCs, sampled at surgery. These receptors were collected from a female donor with early-stage non-small cell lung cancer.

In regard to this clonotype: This beta chain was picked up by a library intended for alpha chains and is off target, so its count carries little meaning. The rearrangement joins TRBV2 to TRBJ2-1; a weak D match, TRBD1 (5 bases). The V and J ends lost 8 bases and 8 bases respectively, with 16 bases between them. This CDR3 spans 13 amino acids. In germline, CDR1 is SNHLY, CDR2 FYNNEI. Here the CDR3 DNA reads TGTGCCAGCGCTTCGACAGTTATGTATGAGCAGTTCTTC. Translation: CASASTVMYEQFF.

There are a few counts of this clonotype. As an off-target read in a library built for alpha chains, this beta chain has a frequency of little significance. The chain recombines TRBV2 with TRBJ2-3; TRBD2 agrees at 8 bases. V shed 7 bases and J 2 bases; nucleotides not matched to a gene: 8. The length of the CDR3 is 15 residues. Germline assignment: CDR1 SNHLY and CDR2 FYNNEI. Here the CDR3 DNA reads TGTGCCAGCAACCGGCGGGGGGTTAACACAGATACGCAGTATTTT. Its protein product is CASNRRGVNTDTQYF.

Concerning this clonotype: Little can be read into the size of this beta chain, an off-target read in a library designed for alpha chains. This rearrangement joins TRBV12-3 or TRBV12-4 to TRBJ2-1; 8 bases match TRBD2. The J segment lost 3 bases and the V segment lost 6 bases, leaving 4 bases of the junction unmatched. CDR3 length: 14 residues. CDR3 DNA: TGTGCCAGCAGCCAGCGGGGGTACTACAATGAGCAGTTCTTC. This gives the protein CASSQRGYYNEQFF.

On this clonotype: The library was built for alpha chains, so this beta chain is an off-target read and its size means little. The chain is built from TRBV27 and TRBJ2-7; TRBD2 is a possible D gene (5 bases). The V gene lost 4 bases and the J gene lost 7 bases, with 14 bases spanning the gap. Germline V gives CDR1 MNHEY, CDR2 SMNVEV (reference sequence). The CDR3 has 13 residues. The CDR3 DNA reads TGTGCCAGCAGTTCTAACTGGAGGAGGGAGCAGTACTTC. It translates to CASSSNWRREQYF.

About this clonotype: With the library built for alpha chains, this beta chain is off target and its frequency is not meaningful. This sequence joins TRBV6-5 and TRBJ2-7, with TRBD2 identical over 10 bases. Per germline, CDR1 MNHEY and CDR2 SVGAGI. J was trimmed by 1 base and V by 6 bases; bases with no gene match: 6. The CDR3 runs 15 residues. CDR3 in DNA: TGTGCCAGCAGAGGACTAGCGGCGAATTCCTACGAGCAGTACTTC. This codes for CASRGLAANSYEQYF.

A remark on this clonotype: This beta chain slipped into a library made for alpha chains as a stray read, so its size is not meaningful. J is TRBJ1-2 and V is TRBV6-5; weak D call: TRBD1 (6 bases). Looked up from germline, CDR1 is MNHEY and CDR2 is SVGAGI. This CDR3 contains 16 residues. Trimming removed 6 bases from V and 5 bases from J, with 22 bases in between. The CDR3 bases are TGTGCCAGCAGGCTACACTCCCAGGGGCGGCTTTATGGCTACACCTTC. This translates into CASRLHSQGRLYGYTF.

For this clonotype: Within a library made for alpha chains, this beta chain is off target, and its count is uninformative. The rearrangement uses TRBV5-1 and TRBJ2-3; tentatively, D is TRBD1 or TRBD2 (6 bases each). The CDR3 has 14 residues. With 2 bases removed from V and 3 bases from J, the gap between germline ends came to 10 bases. Per the germline V gene, CDR1 is SGHRS and CDR2 is YFSETQ. Here the CDR3 DNA reads TGCGCCAGCAGCTTAGGGGGAGGTACAGATACGCAGTATTTT. Its translation is CASSLGGGTDTQYF.

Note on this clonotype: Because this beta chain is a stray read in a library intended to capture alpha chains, its abundance should not be given much weight. The chain carries TRBV15 and TRBJ2-1, with D possibly TRBD1 on 5 matching bases. V lost 0 bases to trimming and J lost 7 bases, with 13 bases between them. This CDR3 has 15 residues. Germline V lookup: CDR1 LNHNV, CDR2 YYDKDF (reference sequence). Written as DNA, the CDR3 is TGTGCCACCAGCAGAGAAGGGGCAGGGTGGAATGAGCAGTTCTTC. This encodes CATSREGAGWNEQFF.

The table lists this clonotype with a few counts. Since the library was made to target alpha chains, this beta chain is a stray read and its abundance is not meaningful. The J gene is TRBJ1-5, the V gene TRBV6-2 or TRBV6-3; D unresolved. CDR1 is MNHEY and CDR2 is SVGEGT in the germline V gene. V was pared by 4 bases and J by 3 bases, with 7 bases between. CDR3 length: 13 residues. DNA of the CDR3: TGTGCCAGCAGTTCCGTACTCAATCAGCCCCAGCATTTT. Its protein product is CASSSVLNQPQHF.

This clonotype showed up just a few times. This beta chain represents an off-target read in a library built for alpha chains; its size is of limited meaning. The chain carries TRBV2 and TRBJ2-4; the D gene is possibly TRBD1 (6 bases). Germline V CDR1 and CDR2: SNHLY, FYNNEI. V lost 3 bases and J lost 1, with 10 bases in between. CDR3 length equals 15 residues. The CDR3 region is CASSDPQGAKNIQYF. The CDR3, as DNA: TGTGCCAGCAGTGACCCCCAGGGGGCCAAAAACATTCAGTACTTC.

As to this clonotype: The library was designed around alpha chains, so this beta chain is a stray read whose abundance carries little weight. The V gene is TRBV19, the J gene TRBJ2-3; D unresolved. V lost 7 bases, J lost 6 bases, and 11 bases lay in between. The CDR3 totals 12 residues. Germline V gene sequence: CDR1 LNHDA, CDR2 SQIVND (reference sequence). The DNA of the CDR3 is TGTGCCAGTAACCGGGCCGGTGATACGCAGTATTTT. This sequence encodes CASNRAGDTQYF. The full variable domain, rest sourced from reference TRBV19 and TRBJ2-3, is DGGITQSPKYLFRKEGQNVTLSCEQNLNHDAMYWYRQDPGQGLRLIYYSQIVNDFQKGDIAEGYSVSREKKESFPLTVTSAQKNPTAFYLCASNRAGDTQYFGPGTRLTVL.

Details on this clonotype: For a library built for alpha chains, this beta chain is a stray read; little rests on its size. The genes are TRBV15 and TRBJ2-3; D is uncertain. With 3 bases removed from V and 6 bases from J, the gap between germline ends came to 13 bases. The CDR3 spans 14 residues. The germline V gene has CDR1 LNHNV and CDR2 YYDKDF (reference sequence). CDR3 residues: CATSRYRTWDTQYF. For the CDR3, the DNA is TGTGCCACCAGCAGGTACCGTACTTGGGATACGCAGTATTTT.

For this clonotype: The library was built for alpha chains, so this beta chain is an off-target read and its size means little. J is TRBJ2-3 and V is TRBV7-2; D is unresolved. The CDR3 is 14 residues long. Trimming took 4 bases from V and 5 from J, leaving 13 bases between them. From germline, CDR1 is SGHTA and CDR2 FQGNSA. The CDR3 DNA reads as TGTGCCAGCAGCTCTAATGCCCCCGTAGATACGCAGTATTTT. It codes for CASSSNAPVDTQYF.

With regard to this clonotype: For a library built for alpha chains, this beta chain is a stray read; little rests on its size. The chain has TRBV7-3 and TRBJ2-1, with a possible D match to TRBD2 (6 bases). CDR1 and CDR2 (germline): SGHTA, FQGTGA. The ends were cut back, 5 bases at V and 6 bases at J, with 11 bases in the middle. The CDR3 sequence is 13 residues long. Here the CDR3 reads CASSIGTPNEQFF. CDR3 DNA sequence: TGTGCCAGCAGCATCGGGACTCCCAATGAGCAGTTCTTC.

This clonotype was picked up a small number of times. The size of this beta chain means little, since it is a stray read in a library made for alpha chains. The CDR3 loop reads CASSAPGQRYGYEQYF. The CDR3 DNA reads as TGTGCCAGCAGTGCTCCTGGACAGCGCTACGGATACGAGCAGTACTTC. The chain uses TRBV6-5 and TRBJ2-7; D possibly corresponds to TRBD1 (6 bases). The germline V and J ends were trimmed by 5 bases and 4 bases, with 21 bases remaining between them. Germline V CDR1 and CDR2: MNHEY, SVGAGI. This CDR3 has 16 amino acids.

This clonotype has more than one count but fewer than ten. Within a library made for alpha chains, this beta chain is off target, and its count is uninformative. V is TRBV9 and J is TRBJ2-7; D remains unclear. Germline lookup yields CDR1 SGDLS and CDR2 YYNGEE. Trimming took 0 bases from V and 3 from J, leaving 7 bases between them. The CDR3 is made up of 13 amino acids. CDR3 DNA: TGTGCCAGCAGCGTAGTCCCAGACTACGAGCAGTACTTC. It codes for CASSVVPDYEQYF. The full variable domain, its missing parts supplied by reference TRBV9 and TRBJ2-7, is DSGVTQTPKHLITATGQRVTLRCSPRSGDLSVYWYQQSLDQGLQFLIQYYNGEERAKGNILERFSAQQFPDLHSELNLSSLELGDSALYFCASSVVPDYEQYFGPGTRLTVT.

This clonotype was counted a few times. This beta chain is a stray sequence in a library constructed for alpha chains; its clone size is not meaningful. This sequence joins TRBV28 and TRBJ2-7; D possibly matches TRBD1 or TRBD2 (5 bases each). With 8 bases removed from V and 3 bases from J, the gap between germline ends came to 11 bases. The CDR3 spans 12 residues. Germline assignment: CDR1 MDHEN and CDR2 SYDVKM. CDR3 in amino acids: CASRWGSYEQYF. The CDR3 region has the DNA TGTGCCAGCCGATGGGGGAGCTACGAGCAGTACTTC.

In the case of this clonotype: Little can be read into the size of this beta chain, an off-target read in a library designed for alpha chains. The CDR3 is CASRRRGIEDTQYF. In nucleotides, the CDR3 is TGTGCCAGTCGAAGGCGTGGAATCGAAGATACGCAGTATTTT. V usage is TRBV28 and J usage is TRBJ2-3; no clear D gene. Trimming left V 9 bases short and J 5 bases short, with 18 bases between. Germline CDR1 and CDR2: MDHEN and SYDVKM. This CDR3 is built from 14 residues. Using reference TRBV28 and TRBJ2-3 for the parts outside the CDR3, the full variable domain is DVKVTQSSRYLVKRTGEKVFLECVQDMDHENMFWYRQDPGLGLRLIYFSYDVKMKEKGDIPEGYSVSREKKERFSLILESASTNQTSMYLCASRRRGIEDTQYFGPGTRLTVL.

Worth noting for this clonotype: This beta chain was picked up by a library intended for alpha chains and is off target, so its count carries little meaning. J is TRBJ2-2 and V is TRBV20-1, with D perhaps matching TRBD1 or TRBD2 (6 bases each). Trimming removed 3 bases at V and 6 bases at J, with 11 bases between. Germline CDR1 and CDR2: DFQATT and SNEGSKA (reference sequence). The CDR3 is 13 amino acids. CDR3 sequence reads: CSASTGRSGELFF. CDR3 in DNA: TGCAGTGCTAGCACAGGGAGGTCCGGGGAGCTGTTTTTT.

This clonotype was counted only a few times. A library prepared for alpha chains yielded this beta chain as an off-target read; its size is of little meaning. V and J are TRBV29-1 and TRBJ2-7; TRBD1 agrees at 7 bases. Germline V gene lookup returns CDR1 SQVTM and CDR2 ANQGSEA. With 5 bases clipped from V and 0 bases from J, the junction kept 7 bases outside the gene matches. The CDR3 covers 14 residues. CDR3 nucleotide sequence: TGCAGCGTTTCGGGGACAGAAAGCTCCTACGAGCAGTACTTC. It translates to CSVSGTESSYEQYF.

This clonotype has a handful of counts. This beta chain is a stray read from a library made for alpha chains; its abundance is not meaningful. The chain is built from TRBV5-1 and TRBJ2-1; 9 bases align to TRBD2. There are 17 residues in the CDR3. The V gene end was trimmed by 0 bases and the J gene end by 0 bases; junction bases not matched to a gene: 4. CDR1 is SGHRS and CDR2 is YFSETQ in the germline V gene. This CDR3 reads CASSLGSGGTSYNEQFF. As DNA, the CDR3 is TGCGCCAGCAGCTTGGGTAGCGGGGGAACCTCCTACAATGAGCAGTTCTTC. The full variable domain, its missing parts supplied by reference TRBV5-1 and TRBJ2-1, is KAGVTQTPRYLIKTRGQQVTLSCSPISGHRSVSWYQQTPGQGLQFLFEYFSETQRNKGNFPGRFSGRQFSNSRSEMNVSTLELGDSALYLCASSLGSGGTSYNEQFFGPGTRLTVL.

The table lists this clonotype with a few counts. The library was designed around alpha chains, so this beta chain is a stray read whose abundance carries little weight. The chain joins TRBV12-3 or TRBV12-4 to TRBJ1-5; TRBD1 agrees at 7 bases. The ends lost 7 bases at V and 9 bases at J; junction bases unmatched: 12. There are 14 residues in the CDR3. The CDR3 loop reads CASTLTGSYLPQHF. CDR3 in DNA: TGTGCCAGCACCCTGACAGGGTCGTATCTGCCCCAGCATTTT.

This clonotype was counted only a few times. Little can be read into the size of this beta chain, an off-target read in a library designed for alpha chains. This chain links TRBV7-9 with TRBJ2-7; D might be TRBD2 (6 bases). CDR1 SEHNR and CDR2 FQNEAQ come from the germline V gene (reference sequence). CDR3 length: 14 residues. V was shortened by 5 bases and J by 3 bases, with 14 bases between the two germline ends. CDR3 DNA: TGTGCCAGCAGCCCCGGGGACTTCTACTACGAGCAGTACTTC. Encoded protein: CASSPGDFYYEQYF.

This clonotype was counted a few times. This beta chain was picked up by a library intended for alpha chains and is off target, so its count carries little meaning. This chain uses TRBV20-1 with TRBJ2-2, with D perhaps matching TRBD2 (6 bases). The CDR3 is made up of 15 amino acids. Trimming stripped 2 bases from V and 5 bases from J, with 15 bases between. Germline CDR1 DFQATT, CDR2 SNEGSKA (reference sequence). The CDR3 loop is CSARLLRGGTGELFF. CDR3 DNA sequence: TGCAGTGCTAGACTTCTGCGGGGTGGGACCGGGGAGCTGTTTTTT.

As to this clonotype: This beta chain lies outside the target of a library built for alpha chains; its clone size means little. The chain has TRBV2 and TRBJ2-3, with TRBD2 matching over 12 bases. The CDR3 runs to 14 residues. V dropped 11 bases and J dropped 2; count of bases not matched to a gene: 5. Germline lookup yields CDR1 SNHLY and CDR2 FYNNEI. DNA for the CDR3: TGTGCCGGGGGACTAGCGGGTTTCACAGATACGCAGTATTTT. As protein: CAGGLAGFTDTQYF. The whole variable domain, filled in from reference TRBV2 and TRBJ2-3, reads EPEVTQTPSHQVTQMGQEVILRCVPISNHLYFYWYRQILGQKVEFLVSFYNNEISEKSEIFDDQFSVERPDGSNFTLKIRSTKLEDSAMYFCAGGLAGFTDTQYFGPGTRLTVL.

For this clonotype: The library was built for alpha chains, so this beta chain is an off-target read and its size means little. V usage is TRBV18 and J usage is TRBJ2-7; 7 bases agree with TRBD1. This CDR3 region has 14 residues. The germline CDR1 and CDR2 sequences are KGHSH and LQKENI. Trimming took 5 bases from V and 2 from J; bases not matched to a gene: 6. The CDR3 sequence: CASSAAGTAYEQYF. CDR3 DNA sequence: TGTGCCAGCTCAGCAGCCGGGACAGCCTACGAGCAGTACTTC.

A remark on this clonotype: One end of the junction fails to match germline, which may point to a read error. This beta chain is a stray read from a library made for alpha chains; its abundance is not meaningful. CDR3 loop: CASSLALHGLGTQYF. CDR3 sequence (DNA): TGTGCCAGCAGCCTAGCACTCCACGGATTAGGCACCCAGTACTTC. The J gene is TRBJ2-5, the V gene TRBV7-8; D possibly corresponds to TRBD2 (5 bases). Germline V gene data show CDR1 as SGHVS and CDR2 as FQNEAQ. The CDR3 contains 15 residues.

This clonotype was counted a few times. This beta chain is an unintended read in a library built for alpha chains; its size means little. This chain uses TRBV20-1 with TRBJ2-7; TRBD1 aligns across 9 bases. With V trimmed by 4 bases and J by 6 bases, 7 bases remained unmatched. CDR1 is DFQATT, CDR2 SNEGSKA, per germline (reference sequence). There are 13 residues in the CDR3. CDR3 in DNA: TGCAGTGCTACAGGGACAGGGCTTAGCGAGCAGTACTTC. Protein: CSATGTGLSEQYF.